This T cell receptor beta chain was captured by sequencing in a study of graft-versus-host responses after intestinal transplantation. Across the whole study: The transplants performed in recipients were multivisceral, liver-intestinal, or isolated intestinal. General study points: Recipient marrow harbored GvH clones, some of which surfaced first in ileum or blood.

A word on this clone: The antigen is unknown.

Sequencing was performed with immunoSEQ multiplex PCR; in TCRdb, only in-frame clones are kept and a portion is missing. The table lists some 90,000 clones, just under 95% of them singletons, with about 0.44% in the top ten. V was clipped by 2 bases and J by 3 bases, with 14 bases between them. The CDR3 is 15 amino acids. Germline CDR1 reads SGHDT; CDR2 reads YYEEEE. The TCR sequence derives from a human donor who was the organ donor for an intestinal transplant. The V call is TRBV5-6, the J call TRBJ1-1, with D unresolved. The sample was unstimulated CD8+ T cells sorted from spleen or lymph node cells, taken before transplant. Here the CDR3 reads CASSLVGQVHTEAFF. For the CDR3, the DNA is TGTGCCAGCAGCTTAGTTGGGCAGGTGCACACTGAAGCTTTCTTT.